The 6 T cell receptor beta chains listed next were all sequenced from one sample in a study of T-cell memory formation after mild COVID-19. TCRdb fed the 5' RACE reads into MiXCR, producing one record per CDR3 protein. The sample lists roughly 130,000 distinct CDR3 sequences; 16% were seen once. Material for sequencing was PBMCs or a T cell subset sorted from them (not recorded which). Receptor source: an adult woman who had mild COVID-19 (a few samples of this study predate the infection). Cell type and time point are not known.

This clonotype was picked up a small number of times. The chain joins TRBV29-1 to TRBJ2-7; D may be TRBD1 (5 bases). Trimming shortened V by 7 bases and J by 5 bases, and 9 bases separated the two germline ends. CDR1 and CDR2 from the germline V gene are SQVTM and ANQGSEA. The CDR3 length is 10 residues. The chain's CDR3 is CSAGSNEQYF. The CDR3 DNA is TGCAGCGCAGGGTCAAACGAGCAGTACTTC.

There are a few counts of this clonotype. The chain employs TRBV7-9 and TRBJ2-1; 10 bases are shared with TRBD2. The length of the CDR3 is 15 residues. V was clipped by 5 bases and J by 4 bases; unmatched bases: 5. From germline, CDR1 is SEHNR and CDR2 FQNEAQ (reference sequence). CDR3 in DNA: TGTGCCAGCAGCGCAGGACTAGCGGTATACAATGAGCAGTTCTTC. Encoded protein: CASSAGLAVYNEQFF.

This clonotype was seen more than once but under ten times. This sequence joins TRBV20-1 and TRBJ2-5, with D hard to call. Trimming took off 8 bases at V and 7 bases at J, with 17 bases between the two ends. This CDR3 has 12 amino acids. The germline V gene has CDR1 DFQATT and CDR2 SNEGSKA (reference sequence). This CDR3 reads CSLRTASGTQYF. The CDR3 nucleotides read TGCAGTCTCCGGACCGCTTCTGGGACCCAGTACTTC.

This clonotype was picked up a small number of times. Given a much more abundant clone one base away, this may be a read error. The CDR3 region has the DNA TGTGCCAGCAGCCACGAGGCGGGAGGGCCCCCAGAGACCCAGTACTTC. The encoded protein is CASSHEAGGPPETQYF. The rearrangement joins TRBV4-2 to TRBJ2-5; 9 bases line up with TRBD2. Trimming cost V 3 bases and J 4 bases; bases outside gene matches: 9. Germline CDR1 and CDR2: LGHNA and YNFKEQ. CDR3 length equals 16 residues.

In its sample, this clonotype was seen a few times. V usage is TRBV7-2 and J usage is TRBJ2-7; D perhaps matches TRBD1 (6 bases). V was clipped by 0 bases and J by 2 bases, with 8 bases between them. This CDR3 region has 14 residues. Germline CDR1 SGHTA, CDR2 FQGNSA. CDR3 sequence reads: CASSLAQGPYEQYF. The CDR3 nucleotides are TGTGCCAGCAGCTTAGCCCAGGGGCCCTACGAGCAGTACTTC.

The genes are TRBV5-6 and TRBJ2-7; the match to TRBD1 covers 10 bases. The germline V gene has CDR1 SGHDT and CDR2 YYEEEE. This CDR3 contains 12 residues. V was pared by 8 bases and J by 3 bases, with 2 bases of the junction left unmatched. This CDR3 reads CARGQGNYEQYF. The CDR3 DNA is TGTGCCAGGGGACAGGGGAACTACGAGCAGTACTTC.